A selection of T cell receptor beta chains follows, all from one sample in a study of shared clonotypes between healthy human individuals. Sequenced by immunoSEQ multiplex PCR; TCRdb stores in-frame clones only, minus some. The sample lists more than 600,000 clones; just over 90% were seen once. The sequencing sample was made of naive CD8+ T cells sorted from blood. These receptors originate from a man aged 25-45 years in good health. CDR3s include the opening cysteine and the closing phenylalanine or tryptophan. A D gene is named only where the DNA matches it firmly. Size values are once, few and many counts, or a class for expanded clones, and some rows have none.

-,13,TRBV5-1,TRBJ2-1,-,CASSLARGNEQFF,TGCGCCAGCAGCTTGGCTCGTGGGAATGAGCAGTTCTTC
once,15,TRBV7-9,TRBJ2-1,TRBD2,CASRYGAGGPGEQFF,TGTGCCAGCAGGTACGGAGCGGGAGGGCCAGGTGAGCAGTTCTTC
once,15,TRBV6-6,TRBJ2-7,-,CASSPTGTSAYEQYF,TGTGCCAGCAGTCCTACCGGGACTTCTGCCTACGAGCAGTACTTC
-,17,TRBV10-3,TRBJ2-2,TRBD1,CAISEGGDRGGTGELFF,TGTGCCATCAGTGAAGGAGGAGACAGGGGTGGCACCGGGGAGCTGTTTTTT
once,15,TRBV27,TRBJ2-7,TRBD2,CASSLLAGVSYEQYF,TGTGCCAGCAGTCTCTTGGCGGGAGTCTCATACGAGCAGTACTTC
-,18,TRBV9,TRBJ2-3,-,CASSYREGDSKSTDTQYF,TGTGCCAGCAGCTACAGGGAGGGGGACAGCAAAAGCACAGATACGCAGTATTTT
-,18,TRBV7-7,TRBJ2-1,TRBD2,CASSLRTSGRYSYNEQFF,TGTGCTAGCAGCCTCCGGACTAGCGGGAGGTACTCCTACAATGAGCAGTTCTTC
-,16,TRBV4-1,TRBJ2-3,-,CASSHRFQGLTDTQYF,TGCGCCAGCAGCCATCGATTCCAGGGGTTGACAGATACGCAGTATTTT
once,15,TRBV15,TRBJ2-5,-,CATSSQGGVGETQYF,TGTGCCACCAGCTCCCAGGGGGGGGTGGGCGAGACCCAGTACTTC
-,12,TRBV29-1,TRBJ1-1,-,CSVALMNTEAFF,TGCAGCGTTGCTTTAATGAACACTGAAGCTTTCTTT
few,15,TRBV7-9,TRBJ1-4,TRBD1,CASSLPGQTNEKLFF,TGTGCCAGCAGCTTACCGGGACAGACCAATGAAAAACTGTTTTTT
once,16,TRBV6-6,TRBJ1-5,TRBD1,CASSYLDRGSNQPQHF,TGTGCCAGCAGTTACCTGGACAGGGGTAGCAATCAGCCCCAGCATTTT
-,14,TRBV7-9,TRBJ1-4,-,CASSLSAGREKLFF,TGTGCCAGCAGCTTATCAGCTGGAAGGGAAAAACTGTTTTTT
-,15,TRBV10-3,TRBJ2-7,TRBD2,CAISGSGTSGSEQYF,TGTGCCATCAGTGGATCCGGGACTAGCGGGAGCGAGCAGTACTTC
-,18,TRBV5-1,TRBJ2-1,TRBD2,CASSLVISGLAGEGEQFF,TGCGCCAGCAGCTTGGTGATTTCCGGACTAGCGGGAGAGGGTGAGCAGTTCTTC
-,17,TRBV9,TRBJ2-1,TRBD2,CASSVDGGAGIYNEQFF,TGTGCCAGCAGCGTAGATGGAGGAGCGGGAATATACAATGAGCAGTTCTTC
-,16,TRBV10-1,TRBJ2-2,-,CASSDPGGAGTGELFF,TGCGCCAGCAGTGACCCCGGGGGCGCGGGCACCGGGGAGCTGTTTTTT